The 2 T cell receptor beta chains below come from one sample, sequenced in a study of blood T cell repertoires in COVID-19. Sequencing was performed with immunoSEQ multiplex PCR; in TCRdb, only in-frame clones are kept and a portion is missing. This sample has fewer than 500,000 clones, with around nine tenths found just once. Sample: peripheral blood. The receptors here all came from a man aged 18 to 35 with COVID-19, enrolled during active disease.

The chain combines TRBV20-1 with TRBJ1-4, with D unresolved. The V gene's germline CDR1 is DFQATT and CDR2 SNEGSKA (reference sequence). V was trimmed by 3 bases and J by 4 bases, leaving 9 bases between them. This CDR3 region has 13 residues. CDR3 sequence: CSASTGNNEKLFF. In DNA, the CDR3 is TGCAGTGCTAGTACCGGTAATAATGAAAAACTGTTTTTT.

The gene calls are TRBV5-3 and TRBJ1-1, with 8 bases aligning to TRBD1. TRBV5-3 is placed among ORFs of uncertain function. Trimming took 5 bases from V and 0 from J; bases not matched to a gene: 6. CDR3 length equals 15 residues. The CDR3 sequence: CARRPGTGMNTEAFF. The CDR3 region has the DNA TGTGCCAGAAGGCCCGGGACAGGAATGAACACTGAAGCTTTCTTT.